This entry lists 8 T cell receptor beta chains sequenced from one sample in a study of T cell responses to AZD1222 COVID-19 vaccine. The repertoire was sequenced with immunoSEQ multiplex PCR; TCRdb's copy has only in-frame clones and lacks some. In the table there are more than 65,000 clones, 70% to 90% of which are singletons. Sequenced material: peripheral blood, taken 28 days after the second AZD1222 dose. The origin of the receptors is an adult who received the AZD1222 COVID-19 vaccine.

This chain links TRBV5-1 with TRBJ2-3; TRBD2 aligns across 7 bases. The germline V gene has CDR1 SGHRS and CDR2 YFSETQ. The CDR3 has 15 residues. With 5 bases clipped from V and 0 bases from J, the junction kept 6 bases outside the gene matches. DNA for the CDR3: TGCGCCAGCAGTACCAGCGGGGACAGCACAGATACGCAGTATTTT. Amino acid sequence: CASSTSGDSTDTQYF.

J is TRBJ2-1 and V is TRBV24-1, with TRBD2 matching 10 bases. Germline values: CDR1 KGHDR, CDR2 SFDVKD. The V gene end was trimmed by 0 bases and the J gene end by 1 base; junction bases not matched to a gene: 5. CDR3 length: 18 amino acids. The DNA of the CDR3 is TGTGCCACCAGTGATTTGCGCGATAGCGGGGGGTCCTACAATGAGCAGTTCTTC. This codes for CATSDLRDSGGSYNEQFF.

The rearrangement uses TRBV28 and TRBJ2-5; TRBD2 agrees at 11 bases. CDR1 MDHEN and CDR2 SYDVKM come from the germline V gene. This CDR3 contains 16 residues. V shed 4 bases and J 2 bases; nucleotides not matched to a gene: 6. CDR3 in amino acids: CASSSVAGGLQETQYF. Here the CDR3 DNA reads TGTGCCAGCAGTTCGGTAGCGGGGGGGCTTCAAGAGACCCAGTACTTC. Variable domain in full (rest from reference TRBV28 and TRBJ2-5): DVKVTQSSRYLVKRTGEKVFLECVQDMDHENMFWYRQDPGLGLRLIYFSYDVKMKEKGDIPEGYSVSREKKERFSLILESASTNQTSMYLCASSSVAGGLQETQYFGPGTRLLVL.

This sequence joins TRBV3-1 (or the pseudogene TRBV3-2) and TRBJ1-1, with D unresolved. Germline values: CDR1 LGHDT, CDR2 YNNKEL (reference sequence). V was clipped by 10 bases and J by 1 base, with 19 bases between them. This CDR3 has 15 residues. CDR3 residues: CATQPVGGENTEAFF. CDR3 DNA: TGTGCCACCCAGCCGGTAGGAGGAGAGAACACTGAAGCTTTCTTT.

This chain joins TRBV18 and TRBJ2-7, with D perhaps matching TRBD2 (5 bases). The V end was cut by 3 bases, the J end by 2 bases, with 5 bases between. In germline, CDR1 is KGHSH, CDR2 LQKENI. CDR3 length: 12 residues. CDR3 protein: CASSPGTYEQYF. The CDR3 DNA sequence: TGTGCCAGCTCACCCGGGACCTACGAGCAGTACTTC.

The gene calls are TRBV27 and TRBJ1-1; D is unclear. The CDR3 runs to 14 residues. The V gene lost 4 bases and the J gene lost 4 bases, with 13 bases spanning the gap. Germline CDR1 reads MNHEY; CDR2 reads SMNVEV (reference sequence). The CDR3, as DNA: TGTGCCAGCAGTTGGGGTGGGCTGGGCACTGAAGCTTTCTTT. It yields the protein CASSWGGLGTEAFF.

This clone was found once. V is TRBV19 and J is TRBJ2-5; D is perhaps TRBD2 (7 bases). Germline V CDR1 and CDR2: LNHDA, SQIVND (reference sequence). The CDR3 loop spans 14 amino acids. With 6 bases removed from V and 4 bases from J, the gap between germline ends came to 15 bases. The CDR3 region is CASSALGGAETQYF. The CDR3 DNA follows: TGTGCCAGTAGCGCGCTGGGGGGGGCAGAGACCCAGTACTTC.

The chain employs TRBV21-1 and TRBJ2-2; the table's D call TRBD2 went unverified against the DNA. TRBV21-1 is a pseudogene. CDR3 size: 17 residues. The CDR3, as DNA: TGTGCCAGCAGCAAAGTGGCGGCTCTCGGTCACACCGGGGAGCTGTTTTTT. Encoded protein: CASSKVAALGHTGELFF.